The rows below give T cell receptor beta chains drawn from one sample of a study of blood T cell repertoires in COVID-19. The table came from immunoSEQ multiplex PCR; TCRdb's copy has only in-frame clones and leaves some out. Among approximately 230,000 clones, 70% to 90% were seen once, and the ten largest hold about 15%. What was sequenced was PBMCs or T cells enriched from blood (not recorded which). These receptors were collected from a woman aged 50 to 60 with acute COVID-19. Each CDR3 is given with its conserved first and last residue. Size tells how often a clone was seen (once, few, many) or the class of an expanded clone, and some rows leave it out.

clone_size	v_call	cdr3_aa
.	TRBV11-1	CASSRTGNEQYF
.	TRBV6-1	CASSERLPSAYNEQFF
.	TRBV27	CASRAGHLNGYTF
.	TRBV7-2	CASSHRFVGGSGEQFF
.	TRBV11-2	CASSPGRRERREQYF
.	TRBV2	CASGRQKTTQRNTIYF
.	TRBV2	CASKEQPGLAGGTDTQYF
once	TRBV11-2	CASSRTSGPSNEQFF
.	TRBV27	CASSLTLAVRTDTQYF
.	TRBV27	CASSTGRYNEQFF
.	TRBV5-5	CASSLTPYTEAFF
.	TRBV5-1	CASSFASEDYNEQFF
once	TRBV11-1	CASSLGAALETQYF
.	TRBV5-6	CASSPLGTGRSPLHF
.	TRBV4-2	CASSQAGTSGTVGTYNEQFF
once	TRBV28	CASSRQNSETQYF
.	TRBV6-4	CASRGLAGRARSYNEQFF
once	TRBV5-6	CASSLIGGRTYNEQFF
.	TRBV10-1	CASREGQDTEAFF
few	TRBV6-6	CASRGTGFGSPLHF
.	TRBV19	CASNSGTGNTGELFF
.	TRBV28	CASSRRGSSNQPQHF
.	TRBV7-9	CASSSPSGKETQYF
.	TRBV5-1	CASSLLTGVNLYEQYF
.	TRBV28	CASSFQDMSLYGYTF
.	TRBV4-2	CASSLGTGETEAFF
.	TRBV2	CASSELLRGDTQYF